Listed below are T cell receptor beta chains from one sample, sequenced in a study of shared clonotypes between healthy human individuals. Clones were read by immunoSEQ multiplex PCR, and TCRdb kept only the in-frame ones, dropping some. The sample lists some 2,000,000 clones, almost 96% occurring once. Source material: naive CD4+ T cells sorted from blood. The receptors derive from a man younger than 35 in good health. Both conserved end residues are part of each CDR3. Each record gives: clone size, D gene, V gene, J gene, CDR3 DNA, CDR3 protein. A D gene is named only where the DNA matches it firmly. Rows may omit the clone size; those that give it use once, few, many or a size class.

once,-,TRBV5-6,TRBJ2-3,TGTGCCAGCAGCTTTAAAAATCAAATTAGCACAGATACGCAGTATTTT,CASSFKNQISTDTQYF
-,-,TRBV6-1,TRBJ1-1,TGTGCCAGCAGCACGGGACCTTTGAACACTGAAGCTTTCTTT,CASSTGPLNTEAFF
-,TRBD1,TRBV5-1,TRBJ1-1,TGCGCCAGCAGCTTGGGAGGACAGGGGAACACTGAAGCTTTCTTT,CASSLGGQGNTEAFF
-,TRBD1,TRBV7-2,TRBJ1-6,TGTGCCAGCAGCTTAGAAGGGACAGGGGGATATTCACCCCTCCACTTT,CASSLEGTGGYSPLHF
-,TRBD2,TRBV5-4,TRBJ2-5,TGTGCCAGCAGCTACCGGGGACTAGCGGGAGGCGAGACCCAGTACTTC,CASSYRGLAGGETQYF
-,TRBD1,TRBV5-3,TRBJ2-7,TGTGCCAGAAGCCTAAGGACAGGGAATGAAGAACCCTACGAGCAGTACTTC,CARSLRTGNEEPYEQYF
-,-,TRBV6-5,TRBJ1-1,TGTGCCAGCAGTTACCCCGACCGGAACACTGAAGCTTTCTTT,CASSYPDRNTEAFF
-,-,TRBV11-2,TRBJ2-2,TGTGCCAGCAGCTTAGGGACTAACACCGGGGAGCTGTTTTTT,CASSLGTNTGELFF
-,-,TRBV18,TRBJ2-2,TGTGCCAGCTCTCTTTCGCTGGGGATGTCGAACACCGGGGAGCTGTTTTTT,CASSLSLGMSNTGELFF
-,-,TRBV6-1,TRBJ1-4,TGTGCCAGCAGTGACCATCAGTCGGGTGTTGAAAAACTGTTTTTT,CASSDHQSGVEKLFF
-,-,TRBV9,TRBJ1-6,TGTGCCAGCAGCGTAGACAGAAGCTATAATTCACCCCTCCACTTT,CASSVDRSYNSPLHF
-,-,TRBV5-4,TRBJ1-4,TGTGCCAGCAGCTTGGAACAGAGAAATGAAAAACTGTTTTTT,CASSLEQRNEKLFF
-,-,TRBV25-1,TRBJ2-1,TGTGCCAGCAGTGAATTAACCGGGCATGAGCAGTTCTTC,CASSELTGHEQFF
-,-,TRBV6-1,TRBJ1-1,TGTGCCAGCAGTCTCTCAAAGAACACTGAAGCTTTCTTT,CASSLSKNTEAFF
once,-,TRBV18,TRBJ1-5,TGTGCCAGCTCACCTTCCTTGGATCAGCCCCAGCATTTT,CASSPSLDQPQHF
-,-,TRBV14,TRBJ1-3,TGTGCCAGCAGCCAAGCCCAGTCTGGAAACACCATATATTTT,CASSQAQSGNTIYF
-,-,TRBV28,TRBJ2-5,TGTGCCAGCAGTTCCCTGGGGGCTGGGGAAGAGACCCAGTACTTC,CASSSLGAGEETQYF
-,-,TRBV6-5,TRBJ2-7,TGTGCCAGCAGTTACTCCCGGGACGGACCCTACGAGCAGTACTTC,CASSYSRDGPYEQYF
-,TRBD1,TRBV7-8,TRBJ1-6,TGTGCCAGCAGCTTGGACAGGGAGGTCTCCTATAATTCACCCCTCCACTTT,CASSLDREVSYNSPLHF
-,TRBD1,TRBV18,TRBJ1-1,TGTGCCAGCTCACAGACAGGGTCGAGCACTGAAGCTTTCTTT,CASSQTGSSTEAFF
-,-,TRBV6-1,TRBJ2-5,TGTGCCAGCAGTGAAGGGGCTAGCCAAGAGACCCAGTACTTC,CASSEGASQETQYF
-,TRBD1,TRBV7-9,TRBJ2-3,TGTGCCAGCAGCCCGATTGTGACAGGGAAGGCCACAGATACGCAGTATTTT,CASSPIVTGKATDTQYF
once,-,TRBV6-5,TRBJ2-7,TGTGCCAGCAGAACGAACTGGGACACCTACGAGCAGTACTTC,CASRTNWDTYEQYF
-,-,TRBV28,TRBJ1-5,TGTGCCAGCAGACCTCGGACATTGAAGCCCCAGCATTTT,CASRPRTLKPQHF
-,TRBD1,TRBV19,TRBJ1-3,TGTGCCAGTCCGTATCGACAGGGGGATCGCTCTGGAAACACCATATATTTT,CASPYRQGDRSGNTIYF
-,-,TRBV18,TRBJ1-1,TGTGCCAGCTCACCACGACTCCTAGAGGGATTGAACACTGAAGCTTTCTTT,CASSPRLLEGLNTEAFF
-,-,TRBV5-4,TRBJ1-3,TGTGCCAGCAGTACACCTGGAAACACCATATATTTT,CASSTPGNTIYF
once,-,TRBV5-1,TRBJ2-7,TGCGCCAGCAGCTCCGCGGCAAGTACTTACGAGCAGTACTTC,CASSSAASTYEQYF
-,-,TRBV18,TRBJ2-2,TGTGCCAGCTCAAGGGAAGCCGGGGAGCTGTTTTTT,CASSREAGELFF
-,-,TRBV19,TRBJ2-7,TGTGCCAGTAGTCCCCTAGAGAGTTACGAGCAGTACTTC,CASSPLESYEQYF